The sequence of this T cell receptor beta chain was determined in a study of Graves' ophthalmopathy and Graves' hyperthyroidism. This clonotype was seen a handful of times. CDR3 regions of TCR beta were amplified from RNA transcripts. The workflow started with a first-round RT-PCR run with HTBI primers and then moved on to a second-round multiplex PCR. TCRdb ran MiXCR on the multiplex PCR reads and lists one entry per CDR3 protein. The sample yields hundreds of thousands of distinct CDR3 sequences, roughly a fifth seen once. Germline V gene data show CDR1 as SGHRS and CDR2 as YFSETQ. The CDR3 spans 16 residues. V was clipped by 5 bases and J by 2 bases; unmatched bases: 9.

The chain joins TRBV5-1 to TRBJ2-7; 11 bases match TRBD2. The sequenced sample was peripheral blood. The TCR comes from a woman between 45 and 60 years old with Graves' ophthalmopathy. CDR3 in DNA: TGCGCCAGCAGACCCGGGACTAGCGGTTGGACCTACGAGCAGTACTTC. Its translation is CASRPGTSGWTYEQYF.